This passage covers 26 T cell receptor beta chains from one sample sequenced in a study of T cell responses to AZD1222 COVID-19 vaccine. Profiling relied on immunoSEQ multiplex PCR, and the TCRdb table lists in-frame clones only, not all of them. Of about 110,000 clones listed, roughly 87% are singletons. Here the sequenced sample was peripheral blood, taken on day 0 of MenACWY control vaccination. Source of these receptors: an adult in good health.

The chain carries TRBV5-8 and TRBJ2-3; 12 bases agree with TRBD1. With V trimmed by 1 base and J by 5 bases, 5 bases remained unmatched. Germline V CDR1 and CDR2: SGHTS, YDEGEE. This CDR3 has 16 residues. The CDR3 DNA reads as TGTGCCAGCAGCTTGCAAGGGACAGGGGGCCGAGATACGCAGTATTTT. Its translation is CASSLQGTGGRDTQYF.

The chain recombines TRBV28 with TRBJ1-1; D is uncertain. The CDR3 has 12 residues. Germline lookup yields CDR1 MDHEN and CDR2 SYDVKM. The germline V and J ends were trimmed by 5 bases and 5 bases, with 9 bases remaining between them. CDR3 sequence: CASSGRDTEAFF. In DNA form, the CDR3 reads TGTGCCAGCAGTGGTCGGGATACTGAAGCTTTCTTT. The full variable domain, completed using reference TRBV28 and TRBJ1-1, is DVKVTQSSRYLVKRTGEKVFLECVQDMDHENMFWYRQDPGLGLRLIYFSYDVKMKEKGDIPEGYSVSREKKERFSLILESASTNQTSMYLCASSGRDTEAFFGQGTRLTVV.

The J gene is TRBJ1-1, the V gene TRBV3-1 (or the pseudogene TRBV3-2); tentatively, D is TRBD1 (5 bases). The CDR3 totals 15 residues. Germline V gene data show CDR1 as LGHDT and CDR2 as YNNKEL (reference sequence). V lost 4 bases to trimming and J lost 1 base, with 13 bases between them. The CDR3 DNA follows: TGTGCCAGCAGCCCCGCCAGGACACAGAACACTGAAGCTTTCTTT. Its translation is CASSPARTQNTEAFF.

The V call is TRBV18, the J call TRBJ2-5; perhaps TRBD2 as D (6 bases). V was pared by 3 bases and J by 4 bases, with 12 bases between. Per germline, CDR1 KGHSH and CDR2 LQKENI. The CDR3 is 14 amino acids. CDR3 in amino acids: CASSPQEGRETQYF. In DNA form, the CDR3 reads TGTGCCAGCTCACCCCAGGAGGGACGAGAGACCCAGTACTTC.

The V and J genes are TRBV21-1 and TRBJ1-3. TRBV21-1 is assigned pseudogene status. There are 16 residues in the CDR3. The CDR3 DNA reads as TGTGCCAGCAGCAAAAGGTATGGGGTCTCTGGAAACACCATATATTTT. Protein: CASSKRYGVSGNTIYF.

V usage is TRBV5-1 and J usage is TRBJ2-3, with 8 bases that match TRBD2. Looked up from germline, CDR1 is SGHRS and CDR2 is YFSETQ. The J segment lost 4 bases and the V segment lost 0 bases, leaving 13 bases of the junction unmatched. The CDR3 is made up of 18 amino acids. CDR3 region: CASSLEAIGGGRADTQYF. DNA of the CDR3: TGCGCCAGCAGCTTGGAGGCGATAGGCGGGGGGAGGGCAGATACGCAGTATTTT.

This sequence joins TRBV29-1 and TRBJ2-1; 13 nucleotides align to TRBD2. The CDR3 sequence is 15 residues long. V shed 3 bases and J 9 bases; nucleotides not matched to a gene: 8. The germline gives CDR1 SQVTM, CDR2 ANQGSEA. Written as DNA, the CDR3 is TGCAGCGTTGATCGCGGACTAGCGGGGGCGGGTGAGCAGTTCTTC. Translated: CSVDRGLAGAGEQFF.

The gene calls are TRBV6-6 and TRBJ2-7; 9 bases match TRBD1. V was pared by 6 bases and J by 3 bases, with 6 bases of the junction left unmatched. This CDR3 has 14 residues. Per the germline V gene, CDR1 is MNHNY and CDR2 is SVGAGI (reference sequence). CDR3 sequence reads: CASRSGTGHYEQYF. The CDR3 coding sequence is TGTGCCAGCAGGTCCGGGACAGGGCACTACGAGCAGTACTTC.

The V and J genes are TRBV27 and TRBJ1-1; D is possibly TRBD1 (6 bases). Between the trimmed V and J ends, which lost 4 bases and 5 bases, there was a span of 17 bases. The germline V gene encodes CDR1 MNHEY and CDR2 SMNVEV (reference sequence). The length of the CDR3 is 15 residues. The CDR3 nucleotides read TGTGCCAGCAGTTCTGCCGTAACAGGGCTTACTGAAGCTTTCTTT. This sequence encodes CASSSAVTGLTEAFF.

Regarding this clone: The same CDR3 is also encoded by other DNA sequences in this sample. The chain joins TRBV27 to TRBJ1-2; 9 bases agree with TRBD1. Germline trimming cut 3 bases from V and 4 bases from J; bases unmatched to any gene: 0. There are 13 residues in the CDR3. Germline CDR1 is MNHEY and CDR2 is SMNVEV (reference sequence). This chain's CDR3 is CASSLTGGYGYTF. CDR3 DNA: TGTGCCAGCAGTTTGACAGGGGGCTATGGCTACACCTTC.

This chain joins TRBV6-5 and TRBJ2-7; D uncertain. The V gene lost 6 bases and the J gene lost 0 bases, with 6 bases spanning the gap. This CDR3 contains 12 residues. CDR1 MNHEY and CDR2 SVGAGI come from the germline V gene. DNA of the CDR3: TGTGCCAGCAGGGCGCCCTCCTACGAGCAGTACTTC. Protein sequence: CASRAPSYEQYF.

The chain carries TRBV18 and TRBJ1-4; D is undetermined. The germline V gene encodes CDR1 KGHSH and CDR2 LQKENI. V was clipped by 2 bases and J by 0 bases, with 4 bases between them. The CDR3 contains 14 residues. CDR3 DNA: TGTGCCAGCTCACCATTTGCAACTAATGAAAAACTGTTTTTT. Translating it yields CASSPFATNEKLFF.

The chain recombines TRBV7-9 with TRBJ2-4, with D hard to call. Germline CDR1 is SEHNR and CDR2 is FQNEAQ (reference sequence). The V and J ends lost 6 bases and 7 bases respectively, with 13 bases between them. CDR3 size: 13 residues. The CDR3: CASSRLPGNIQYF. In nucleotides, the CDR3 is TGTGCCAGCAGTCGTCTGCCGGGTAACATTCAGTACTTC.

This CDR3 is CASSVGSGAGDGYTF. The CDR3 DNA reads TGTGCCAGCAGCGTAGGATCGGGGGCGGGAGATGGCTACACCTTC. The gene calls are TRBV9 and TRBJ1-2, with a possible D match to TRBD1 (6 bases). The CDR3 covers 15 residues. Trimming took off 0 bases at V and 6 bases at J, with 15 bases between the two ends. Per germline, CDR1 SGDLS and CDR2 YYNGEE.

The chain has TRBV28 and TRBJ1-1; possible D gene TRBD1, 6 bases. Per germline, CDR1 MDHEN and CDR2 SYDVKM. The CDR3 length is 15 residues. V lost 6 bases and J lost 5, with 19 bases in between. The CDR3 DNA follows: TGTGCCAGCAGCCCCCTACACAGGGCTTCAACTGAAGCTTTCTTT. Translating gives CASSPLHRASTEAFF.

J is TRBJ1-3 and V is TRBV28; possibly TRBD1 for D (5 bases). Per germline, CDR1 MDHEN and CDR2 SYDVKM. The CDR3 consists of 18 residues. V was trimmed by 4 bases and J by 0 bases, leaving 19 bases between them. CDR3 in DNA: TGTGCCAGCAGTTCTCCCGGGGGGTCTGACCACTCTGGAAACACCATATATTTT. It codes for CASSSPGGSDHSGNTIYF.

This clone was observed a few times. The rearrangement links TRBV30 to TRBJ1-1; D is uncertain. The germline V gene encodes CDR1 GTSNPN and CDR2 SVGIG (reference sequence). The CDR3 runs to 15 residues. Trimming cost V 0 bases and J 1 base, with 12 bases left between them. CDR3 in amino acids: CAWSVLGRENTEAFF. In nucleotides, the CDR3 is TGTGCCTGGAGTGTACTGGGCAGAGAGAACACTGAAGCTTTCTTT.

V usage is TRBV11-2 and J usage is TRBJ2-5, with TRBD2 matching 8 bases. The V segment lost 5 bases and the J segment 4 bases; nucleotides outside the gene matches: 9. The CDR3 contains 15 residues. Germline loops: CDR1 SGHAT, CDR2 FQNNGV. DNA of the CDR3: TGTGCCAGCAGCCCACTCGCGGGGGGACCAGAGACCCAGTACTTC. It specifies CASSPLAGGPETQYF. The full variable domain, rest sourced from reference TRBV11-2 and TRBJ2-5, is EAGVAQSPRYKIIEKRQSVAFWCNPISGHATLYWYQQILGQGPKLLIQFQNNGVVDDSQLPKDRFSAERLKGVDSTLKIQPAKLEDSAVYLCASSPLAGGPETQYFGPGTRLLVL.

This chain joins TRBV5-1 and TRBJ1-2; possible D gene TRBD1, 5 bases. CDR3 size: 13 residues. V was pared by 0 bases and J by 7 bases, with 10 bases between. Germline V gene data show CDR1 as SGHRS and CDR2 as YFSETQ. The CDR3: CASSLVGAAGYTF. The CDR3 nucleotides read TGCGCCAGCAGCTTGGTAGGGGCGGCTGGCTACACCTTC.

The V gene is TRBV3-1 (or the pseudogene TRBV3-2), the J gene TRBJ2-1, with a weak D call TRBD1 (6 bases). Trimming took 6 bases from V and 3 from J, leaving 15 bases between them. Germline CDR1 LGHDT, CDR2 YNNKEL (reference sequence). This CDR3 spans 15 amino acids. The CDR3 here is CASRAGQSYYNEQFF. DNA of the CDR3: TGTGCCAGCAGGGCAGGACAGAGCTACTACAATGAGCAGTTCTTC.

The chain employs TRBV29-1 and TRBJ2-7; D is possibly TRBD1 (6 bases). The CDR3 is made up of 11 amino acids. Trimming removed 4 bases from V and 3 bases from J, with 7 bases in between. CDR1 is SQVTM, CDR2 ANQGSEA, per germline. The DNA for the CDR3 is TGCAGCGTTGCGGACAGCTACGAGCAGTACTTC. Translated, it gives CSVADSYEQYF.

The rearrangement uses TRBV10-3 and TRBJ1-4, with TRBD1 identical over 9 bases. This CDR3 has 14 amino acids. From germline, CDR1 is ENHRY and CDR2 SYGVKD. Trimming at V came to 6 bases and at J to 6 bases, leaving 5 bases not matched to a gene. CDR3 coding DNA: TGTGCCATCAGCCCTACAGGGGGCTATGAAAAACTGTTTTTT. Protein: CAISPTGGYEKLFF.

CDR3 DNA sequence: TGTGCCACCAGCAGAGGAAGCTACAGGGAACGCTATGGCTACACCTTC. As protein: CATSRGSYRERYGYTF. The chain couples TRBV15 to TRBJ1-2; tentatively, D is TRBD1 (6 bases). V was trimmed by 1 base and J by 4 bases, leaving 16 bases between them. The CDR3 is made up of 16 amino acids. CDR1 is LNHNV and CDR2 is YYDKDF in the germline V gene (reference sequence).

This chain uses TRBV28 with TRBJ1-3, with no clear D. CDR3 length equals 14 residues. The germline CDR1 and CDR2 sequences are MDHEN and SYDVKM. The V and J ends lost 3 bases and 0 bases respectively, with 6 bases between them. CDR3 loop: CASSFSSSGNTIYF. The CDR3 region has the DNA TGTGCCAGCAGTTTCTCAAGCTCTGGAAACACCATATATTTT.

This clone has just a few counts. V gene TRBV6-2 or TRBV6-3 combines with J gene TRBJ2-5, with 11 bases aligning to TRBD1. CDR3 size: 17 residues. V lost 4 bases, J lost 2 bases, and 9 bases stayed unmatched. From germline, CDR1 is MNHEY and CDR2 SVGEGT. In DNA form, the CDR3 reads TGTGCCAGCAGTTTCGGACAGGGGGCTAGACTGCAAGAGACCCAGTACTTC. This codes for CASSFGQGARLQETQYF.

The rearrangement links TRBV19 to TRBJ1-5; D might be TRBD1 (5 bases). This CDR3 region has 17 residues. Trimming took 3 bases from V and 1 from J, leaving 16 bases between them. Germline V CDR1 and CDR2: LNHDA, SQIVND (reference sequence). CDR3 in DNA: TGTGCCAGTAGTATGGGTAGGTCAGGGTTCAGCAATCAGCCCCAGCATTTT. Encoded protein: CASSMGRSGFSNQPQHF.